This is a list of T cell receptor beta chains from one sample in a study of T cells in Graves' hyperthyroidism and ophthalmopathy. TCRdb processed the multiplex PCR reads anew with MiXCR; each CDR3 protein has one entry. The sample consists of around 620,000 distinct CDR3 sequences, roughly 50% of them appearing once. The source material was peripheral blood or thyroid tissue (not recorded which). The receptors were gathered from an adult woman with Graves' disease, either hyperthyroidism or ophthalmopathy (not recorded which). Both conserved end residues are part of each CDR3. A D gene is named only where the DNA matches it firmly. A row's size may be missing; if present it is once, few, many or a size class.

CDR3 DNA | CDR3 protein | D gene | J gene | clone size | V gene
TGTGCCACCAGCAGAGATGAAACGGCAGGTTGGTACGGGGCCAACGTCCCGACTTTC | CATSRDETAGWYGANVPTF | NA | TRBJ2-6 | NA | TRBV15
TGTGCCAGCAGCCCAGGTTTCGGGGGCACCTACGAGCAGTACTTC | CASSPGFGGTYEQYF | NA | TRBJ2-7 | many | TRBV7-6
TGTGCCAGCAGTACCACGGGGAGTGAAAAACTGTTTTTT | CASSTTGSEKLFF | NA | TRBJ1-4 | many | TRBV2
TGCAGCGTTGGGCCGGGGGGCTGGGGAAGATCACCCCTCCACTTT | CSVGPGGWGRSPLHF | NA | TRBJ1-6 | NA | TRBV29-1
TGCAGTGCCAGCAGCCTGCCCCTAAGGGAGACCCAGTACTTC | CSASSLPLRETQYF | NA | TRBJ2-5 | NA | TRBV20-1
TGCGCCAGCAGCTTGTGGGGAGGCCCCCAAGAGACCCAGTACTTC | CASSLWGGPQETQYF | NA | TRBJ2-5 | NA | TRBV5-1
TGCAGTGCTAGATCCAGGGCTGGGGCCAACGTCCTGACTTTC | CSARSRAGANVLTF | NA | TRBJ2-6 | NA | TRBV20-1
TGTGCCAGCCCGGGGGCCGGGGAGCTGTTTTTT | CASPGAGELFF | NA | TRBJ2-2 | many | TRBV6-4
TGCAGTGCTCGCGGTTCGGGGACGCAAGCTTTCTTT | CSARGSGTQAFF | NA | TRBJ1-1 | NA | TRBV20-1
TGCAGTGCTAGAGATCCAGGACGCAAGGAAGCTTTCTTT | CSARDPGRKEAFF | NA | TRBJ1-1 | NA | TRBV20-1
TGTGCCATCAGTGAGGGGGGGACTTTGCGGGAGACCCAGTACTTC | CAISEGGTLRETQYF | NA | TRBJ2-5 | NA | TRBV10-3
TGTGCCAGCAGCCTAGAGGGGCTCTTAGGGGGGTACGAGCAGTACTTC | CASSLEGLLGGYEQYF | NA | TRBJ2-7 | many | TRBV11-2
TGTGCCAGCAGTGCGGGGGGGGAGGAAAGCTCTGGGGCCAACGTCCTGACTTTC | CASSAGGEESSGANVLTF | TRBD2 | TRBJ2-6 | few | TRBV13
TGCCGATCGGACTATGGCTACACCTTC | CRSDYGYTF | NA | TRBJ1-2 | NA | TRBV20-1
TGCAGCGTTGAAGAACAGACAGGGGTGGGTGGCTACACCTTC | CSVEEQTGVGGYTF | TRBD1 | TRBJ1-2 | NA | TRBV29-1
TGCGCCAGCAGCTTACAGACTAGCTCCTACGAGCAGTACTTC | CASSLQTSSYEQYF | NA | TRBJ2-7 | many | TRBV5-1
TGTGCCAGCAGCTTTCTAGCGGGACACCAAGAGACCCAGTACTTC | CASSFLAGHQETQYF | TRBD2 | TRBJ2-5 | NA | TRBV7-8
TGTGCCAGCAGCCAAGATCACCAGAACCAACAGTACTTC | CASSQDHQNQQYF | NA | TRBJ2-7 | many | TRBV3-1
TGCAGCTTAGTGGGGGGAACCTACGAGCAGTACTTC | CSLVGGTYEQYF | NA | TRBJ2-7 | NA | TRBV29-1
TGCAGCGCTCTCCGGGACGGAGGCTACACCTTC | CSALRDGGYTF | NA | TRBJ1-2 | NA | TRBV29-1
TGTGCCAGCTCACCATTTGGAGGGAATAATCAGCCCCAGCATTTT | CASSPFGGNNQPQHF | NA | TRBJ1-5 | NA | TRBV18
TGCAGCGTTAAATCGCGAGCCGAAGAAAAACTGTTTTTT | CSVKSRAEEKLFF | NA | TRBJ1-4 | once | TRBV29-1
TGTGCCAGCAGCCAGGTAGCGGGAGCCCTTGAGACCCAGTACTTC | CASSQVAGALETQYF | TRBD2 | TRBJ2-5 | many | TRBV3-1
TGTGCCAGCAGTTACCTCCGGGGTACTGCCCGTGGCTACACCTTC | CASSYLRGTARGYTF | NA | TRBJ1-2 | many | TRBV6-5
TGTGCCAGCAGTTACGGGGCTGGAAACACCATATATTTT | CASSYGAGNTIYF | NA | TRBJ1-3 | NA | TRBV12-3/TRBV12-4
TGTGCCAGCACCCTGGACTCGTCCGTCTACGAGCAGTACTTC | CASTLDSSVYEQYF | NA | TRBJ2-7 | many | TRBV7-9
TGTGCCAGCAGTGAAGCCCGGGGATTTAATCAGCCCCAGCATTTT | CASSEARGFNQPQHF | NA | TRBJ1-5 | many | TRBV2
TGTGCCAGCAGCCCGATCGGAGATGAGCAGTTCTTC | CASSPIGDEQFF | NA | TRBJ2-1 | once | TRBV7-9